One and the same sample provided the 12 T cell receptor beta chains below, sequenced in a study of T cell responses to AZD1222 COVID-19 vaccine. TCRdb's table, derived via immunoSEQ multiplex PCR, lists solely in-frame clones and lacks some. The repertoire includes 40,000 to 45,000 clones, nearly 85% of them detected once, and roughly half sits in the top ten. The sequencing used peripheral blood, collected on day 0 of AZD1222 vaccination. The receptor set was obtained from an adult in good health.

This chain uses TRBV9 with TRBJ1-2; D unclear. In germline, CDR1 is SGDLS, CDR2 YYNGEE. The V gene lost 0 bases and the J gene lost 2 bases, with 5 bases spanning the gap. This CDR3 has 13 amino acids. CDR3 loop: CASSVDVNYGYTF. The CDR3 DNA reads TGTGCCAGCAGCGTAGATGTGAACTATGGCTACACCTTC. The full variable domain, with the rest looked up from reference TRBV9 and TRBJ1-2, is DSGVTQTPKHLITATGQRVTLRCSPRSGDLSVYWYQQSLDQGLQFLIQYYNGEERAKGNILERFSAQQFPDLHSELNLSSLELGDSALYFCASSVDVNYGYTFGSGTRLTVV.

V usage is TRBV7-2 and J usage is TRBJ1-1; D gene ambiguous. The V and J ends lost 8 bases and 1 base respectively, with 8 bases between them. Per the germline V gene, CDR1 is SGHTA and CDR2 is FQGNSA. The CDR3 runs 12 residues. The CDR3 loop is CASQDPNTEAFF. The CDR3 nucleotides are TGTGCCAGCCAAGACCCGAACACTGAAGCTTTCTTT.

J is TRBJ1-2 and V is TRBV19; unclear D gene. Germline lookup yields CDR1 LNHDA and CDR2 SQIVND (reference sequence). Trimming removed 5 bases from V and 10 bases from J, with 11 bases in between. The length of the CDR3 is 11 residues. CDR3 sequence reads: CASSYRFHYTF. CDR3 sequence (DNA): TGTGCCAGTAGTTATCGCTTTCACTACACCTTC.

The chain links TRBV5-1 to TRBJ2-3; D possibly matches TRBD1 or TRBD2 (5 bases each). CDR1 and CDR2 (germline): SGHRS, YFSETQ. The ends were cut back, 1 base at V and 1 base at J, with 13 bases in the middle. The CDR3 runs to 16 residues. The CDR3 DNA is TGCGCCAGCAGCTTGTCTGGTGGGGGTGGCACAGATACGCAGTATTTT. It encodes CASSLSGGGGTDTQYF.

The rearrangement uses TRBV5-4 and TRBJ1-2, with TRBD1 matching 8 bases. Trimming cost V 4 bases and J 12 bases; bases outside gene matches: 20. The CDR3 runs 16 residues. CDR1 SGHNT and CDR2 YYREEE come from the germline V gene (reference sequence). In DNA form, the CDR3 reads TGTGCCAGCAGCGCTTTCCCTGAGGGACAGGCTGTTTTAAACACCTTC. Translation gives CASSAFPEGQAVLNTF.

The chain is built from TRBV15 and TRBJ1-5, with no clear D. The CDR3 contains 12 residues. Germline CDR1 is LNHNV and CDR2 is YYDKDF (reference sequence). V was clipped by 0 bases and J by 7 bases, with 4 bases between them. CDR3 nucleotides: TGTGCCACCAGCAGAGATTTGCAGCCCCAGCATTTT. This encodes CATSRDLQPQHF.

The CDR3 region is CASSGSVSRAQYF. Written as DNA, the CDR3 is TGTGCCAGCAGCGGATCAGTGTCCCGAGCCCAGTACTTC. The chain combines TRBV7-6 with TRBJ2-5, with unresolved D. Trimming shortened V by 5 bases and J by 9 bases, and 16 bases separated the two germline ends. This CDR3 comprises 13 residues. The germline gives CDR1 SGHVS, CDR2 FNYEAQ. The full variable domain, its missing parts supplied by reference TRBV7-6 and TRBJ2-5, is GAGVSQSPRYKVTKRGQDVALRCDPISGHVSLYWYRQALGQGPEFLTYFNYEAQQDKSGLPNDRFSAERPEGSISTLTIQRTEQRDSAMYRCASSGSVSRAQYFGPGTRLLVL.

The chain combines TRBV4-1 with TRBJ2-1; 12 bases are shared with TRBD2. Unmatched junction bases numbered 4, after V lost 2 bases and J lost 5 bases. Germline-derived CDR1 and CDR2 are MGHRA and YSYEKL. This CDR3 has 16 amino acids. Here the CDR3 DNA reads TGCGCCAGCAGCCAAATACTAGCGGGAGGCGACAATGAGCAGTTCTTC. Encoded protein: CASSQILAGGDNEQFF.

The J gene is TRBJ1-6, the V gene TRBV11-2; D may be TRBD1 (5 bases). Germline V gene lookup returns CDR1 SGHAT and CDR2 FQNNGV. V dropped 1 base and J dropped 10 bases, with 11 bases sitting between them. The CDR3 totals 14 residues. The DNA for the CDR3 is TGTGCCAGCAGCTTAGGGGGTTGGGGCTCACCCCTCCACTTT. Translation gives CASSLGGWGSPLHF.

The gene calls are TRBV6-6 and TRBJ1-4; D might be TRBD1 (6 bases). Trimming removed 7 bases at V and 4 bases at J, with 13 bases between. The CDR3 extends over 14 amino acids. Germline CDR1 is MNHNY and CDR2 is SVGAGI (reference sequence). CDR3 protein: CASNYQGINEKLFF. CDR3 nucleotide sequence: TGTGCCAGCAATTATCAGGGGATTAATGAAAAACTGTTTTTT.

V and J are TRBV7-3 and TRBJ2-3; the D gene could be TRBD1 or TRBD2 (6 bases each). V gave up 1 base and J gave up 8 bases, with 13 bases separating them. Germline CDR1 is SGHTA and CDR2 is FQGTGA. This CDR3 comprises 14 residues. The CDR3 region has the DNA TGTGCCAGCAGCTTAAATGACCCGGGGGCTACGCAGTATTTT. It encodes CASSLNDPGATQYF.

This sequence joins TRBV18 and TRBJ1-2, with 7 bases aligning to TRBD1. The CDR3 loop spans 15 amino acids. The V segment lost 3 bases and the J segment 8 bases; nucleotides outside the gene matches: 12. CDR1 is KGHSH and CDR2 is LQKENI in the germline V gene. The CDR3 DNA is TGTGCCAGCTCACCGAACATTCAAGGAGGGGGCGGCTACACCTTC. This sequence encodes CASSPNIQGGGGYTF.